This TCR beta chain appears in the sequencing data of a study of circulating tumor DNA in untreated peripheral T-cell lymphoma listed by TCRdb under 2021. In the case of this clone: It has no known antigen specificity. One base away there is no much larger clone; base qualities are not given.

The library was obtained by the immunoSEQ multiplex PCR assay. Imported from immuneACCESS, the table was reduced by TCRdb to in-frame sequences with V and J called. These copies leave out some clones; in studies compared against another copy, an unresolved V gene accounts for under half, and the cause of the remainder is not known. In this sample the table shows thousands of clones, around 74% of which occur a single time. The top ten hold approximately 15% of the sample. Including the terminal cysteine and phenylalanine, the CDR3 comprises 15 residues. Kept here is only the CDR3 DNA, which spans 45 bases and is read in frame from base 1. The V end gives up 4 bases and the J end 0 bases, leaving 6 bases in the junction not matched to a gene. Looking up the germline V gene yields CDR1 MNHGY and CDR2 SAAAGT. Baseline tumor tissue collected before treatment was sequenced to identify tumor-specific TCR clonotypes. Next-generation sequencing of T-cell receptor sequences was used to monitor peripheral T-cell lymphoma patients receiving frontline treatment on a trial.

Overall results and qualifications from the work: Tumor-specific clonotypes were identified in 76% of patients, from 85% to 90% of baseline tissues and about 68% of baseline serum samples.

Recombination linked TRBV6-8 to TRBJ2-7; TRBD1 lines up with 7 middle nucleotides. Sample: tumor tissue. The TCR sequence derives from a human donor with peripheral T-cell lymphoma. The CDR3 in this case is CASSSRQGLSYEQYF. The nucleotide sequence is TGTGCCAGCAGTTCCCGACAGGGCCTCTCCTACGAGCAGTACTTC.